This TCR beta chain was found in a study of T cell responses to AZD1222 COVID-19 vaccine. The data were produced by immunoSEQ multiplex PCR, yet TCRdb's version contains in-frame clones alone and is incomplete. The table has some 140,000 clones, approximately 90% seen once; the top ten hold roughly 1.7%. In the case of this clone: The antigen is undetermined.

The study, taken as a whole, reports: The donors showed a predominance of white British ancestry and of females, with possible underestimation of clonal diversity.

The source was peripheral blood, collected on day 0 of AZD1222 vaccination. This TCR was sampled from an adult in good health.

DNA for the CDR3: TGTGCCAGCAGTGCCTTAGGACAGGGGATCTATGGCTACACCTTC. Its protein product is CASSALGQGIYGYTF. The chain uses TRBV28 and TRBJ1-2; TRBD1 matches 9 bases. V was pared by 5 bases and J by 4 bases, with 8 bases of the junction left unmatched. Germline assignment: CDR1 MDHEN and CDR2 SYDVKM. The CDR3 is made up of 15 amino acids.